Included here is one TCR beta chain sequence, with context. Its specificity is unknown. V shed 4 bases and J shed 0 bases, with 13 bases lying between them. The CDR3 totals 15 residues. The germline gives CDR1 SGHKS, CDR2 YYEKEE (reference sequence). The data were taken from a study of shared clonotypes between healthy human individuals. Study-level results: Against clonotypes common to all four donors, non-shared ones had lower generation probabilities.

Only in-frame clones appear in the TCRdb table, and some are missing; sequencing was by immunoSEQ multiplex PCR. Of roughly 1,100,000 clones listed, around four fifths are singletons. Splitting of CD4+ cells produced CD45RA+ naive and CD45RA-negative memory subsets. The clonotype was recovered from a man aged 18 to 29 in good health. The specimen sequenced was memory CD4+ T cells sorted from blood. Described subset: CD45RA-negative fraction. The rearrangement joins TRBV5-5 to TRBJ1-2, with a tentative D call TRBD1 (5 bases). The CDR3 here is CASSPTVTANYGYTF. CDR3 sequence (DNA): TGTGCCAGCAGCCCAACAGTGACAGCTAACTATGGCTACACCTTC.